The clone carrying this T cell receptor beta chain was counted only a few times. Repertoires were generated with immunoSEQ multiplex PCR, while TCRdb's copy carries only in-frame clones and drops some. The sample lists about 46,000 clones; less than 95% were seen once. These data come from a study of T cell changes during pregnancy in multiple sclerosis. Germline trimming cut 5 bases from V and 7 bases from J; bases unmatched to any gene: 5. Germline V lookup: CDR1 MRHNA, CDR2 SNTAGT. The CDR3 loop spans 15 amino acids. The chain combines TRBV6-4 with TRBJ2-3; the match to TRBD2 covers 14 bases. The sample in question was CD8+ T cells from peripheral blood mononuclear cells, obtained in the second trimester of pregnancy. The receptor's source is a female donor with multiple sclerosis, enrolled in a pregnancy study. CDR3 in amino acids: CASSSTSGGANTQYF. The CDR3 nucleotides are TGTGCCAGCAGTTCGACTAGCGGGGGGGCAAATACGCAGTATTTT.